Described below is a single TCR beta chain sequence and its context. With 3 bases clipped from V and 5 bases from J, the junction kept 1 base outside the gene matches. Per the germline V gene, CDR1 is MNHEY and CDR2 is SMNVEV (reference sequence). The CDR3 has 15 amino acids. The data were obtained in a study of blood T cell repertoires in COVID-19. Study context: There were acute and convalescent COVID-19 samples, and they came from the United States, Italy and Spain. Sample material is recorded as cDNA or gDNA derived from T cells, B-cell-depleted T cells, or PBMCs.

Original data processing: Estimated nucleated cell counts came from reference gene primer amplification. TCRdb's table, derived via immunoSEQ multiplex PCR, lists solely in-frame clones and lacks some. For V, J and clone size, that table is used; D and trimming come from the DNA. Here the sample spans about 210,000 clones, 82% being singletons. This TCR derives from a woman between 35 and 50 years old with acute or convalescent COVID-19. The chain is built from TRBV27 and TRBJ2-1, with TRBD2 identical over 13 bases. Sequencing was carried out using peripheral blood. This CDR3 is CASSLGLAGNNEQFF. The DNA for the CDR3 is TGTGCCAGCAGTTTGGGACTAGCGGGAAACAATGAGCAGTTCTTC.